This T cell receptor (beta chain) was recovered during a study of response to subunit inactivated influenza vaccine. This clonotype occurred a few times. TCRdb re-derived calls from the RT-PCR reads in MiXCR, one entry per CDR3 protein. This table has approximately 490,000 distinct CDR3 sequences, roughly 7.6% appearing once. Germline V CDR1 and CDR2: SGHTS, YDEGEE. The ends were cut back, 1 base at V and 0 bases at J, with 13 bases in the middle. The CDR3 runs 17 residues. The specimen comprised PBMCs from blood, sampled 23 to 25 months after vaccination. The TCR sequence derives from a man between 50 and 69 years old who received an inactivated influenza vaccine. The chain links TRBV5-8 to TRBJ2-2, with D possibly TRBD1 on 5 matching bases. CDR3 region: CASSLISGHANTGELFF. CDR3 nucleotide sequence: TGTGCCAGCAGCTTGATTTCAGGGCATGCGAACACCGGGGAGCTGTTTTTT.